This T cell receptor beta chain appears in the sequencing data of a study of response to subunit inactivated influenza vaccine. This clonotype appeared a few times. What it binds is not known. TCRdb re-called the RT-PCR reads with MiXCR, one entry per CDR3 protein. The profile shows 500,000 to 600,000 distinct CDR3 sequences, approximately 10% of them singletons. CDR3 length: 14 residues. Unmatched junction bases numbered 9, after V lost 7 bases and J lost 5 bases. CDR1 is MNHNS and CDR2 is SASEGT in the germline V gene. Study observations and caveats: The authors offered the suggestion that each seasonal influenza vaccination recruits few new T cells.

The receptor comes from a man aged 50-59 years who received an inactivated influenza vaccine. The chain combines TRBV6-1 with TRBJ1-1; 8 bases are shared with TRBD1. The material was PBMCs from blood, obtained on the day of vaccination. CDR3 coding DNA: TGTGCCAGCACCGAAAGACAGGGGTGGACTGAAGCTTTCTTT. This gives the protein CASTERQGWTEAFF.